The 16 T cell receptor beta chains below come from one sample, sequenced in a study of T-cell memory formation after mild COVID-19. TCRdb re-analysed the 5' RACE reads in MiXCR, keeping a single row per CDR3 protein. Of about 130,000 distinct CDR3 sequences in the sample, about 25% were seen once. Source material: PBMCs or a T cell subset sorted from them (not recorded which). The receptors derive from an adult woman who had mild COVID-19 (a few samples of this study predate the infection). Cell type and time point are not known.

As concerns this clonotype: Germline is not matched at one junction end, which may reflect a read error. The rearrangement uses TRBV6-5 and TRBJ2-2; D not certain. The germline V gene has CDR1 MNHEY and CDR2 SVGAGI. CDR3 length equals 14 residues. In DNA, the CDR3 is TGTGCCAGCAGCCCACTTCAACAGTCCGGGCAGCTGTTTTTT. It encodes CASSPLQQSGQLFF.

The sample holds a few counts of this clonotype. The chain employs TRBV6-5 and TRBJ1-2, with TRBD1 matching over 8 bases. This CDR3 spans 15 amino acids. Germline CDR1 and CDR2: MNHEY and SVGAGI. The J segment lost 1 base and the V segment lost 5 bases, leaving 6 bases of the junction unmatched. The CDR3 nucleotides are TGTGCCAGCAGTGATGGACAGGGCCTTAACTATGGCTACACCTTC. Translation gives CASSDGQGLNYGYTF.

This chain links TRBV20-1 with TRBJ1-3, with TRBD1 as a possible D gene (6 bases). The CDR3 is 14 amino acids. Germline CDR1 DFQATT, CDR2 SNEGSKA (reference sequence). V lost 1 base to trimming and J lost 5 bases, with 12 bases between them. The CDR3 is CSARVLDSRNTIYF. CDR3 sequence (DNA): TGCAGTGCTAGAGTCTTGGACAGTAGAAACACCATATATTTT.

This clonotype has only a few counts. V gene TRBV27 combines with J gene TRBJ1-1; D gene ambiguous. This CDR3 comprises 13 residues. Per germline, CDR1 MNHEY and CDR2 SMNVEV (reference sequence). Trimming cost V 5 bases and J 11 bases, with 18 bases left between them. For the CDR3, the DNA is TGTGCCAGCAGTCCCCTAGTAGGCTTCCCTGCTTTCTTT. This translates into CASSPLVGFPAFF.

This clonotype turned up a few times. The chain uses TRBV4-1 and TRBJ1-5; D may be TRBD1 (5 bases). This CDR3 region has 13 residues. Germline V gene sequence: CDR1 MGHRA, CDR2 YSYEKL. The V and J ends lost 4 bases and 3 bases respectively, with 7 bases between them. CDR3 region: CASSPTVNQPQHF. CDR3 DNA: TGCGCCAGCAGCCCGACAGTCAATCAGCCCCAGCATTTT.

Ten or more counts support this clonotype. This chain connects TRBV29-1 to TRBJ1-3; no definite D call. The CDR3 covers 13 residues. V lost 4 bases to trimming and J lost 2 bases, with 9 bases between them. Looked up from germline, CDR1 is SQVTM and CDR2 is ANQGSEA. CDR3 in DNA: TGCAGCGTTGTGTTGGGTGCTGGAAACACCATATATTTT. It encodes CSVVLGAGNTIYF.

The CDR3 reads CSASPGARTEAFF. CDR3 nucleotide sequence: TGCAGCGCCTCCCCCGGGGCAAGGACTGAAGCTTTCTTT. The rearrangement uses TRBV29-1 and TRBJ1-1; maybe TRBD1 (5 bases). V shed 7 bases and J shed 5 bases, with 17 bases lying between them. The CDR3 loop spans 13 amino acids. Germline V gene data show CDR1 as SQVTM and CDR2 as ANQGSEA.

V and J are TRBV6-2 or TRBV6-3 and TRBJ2-7; TRBD2 aligns across 11 bases. Trimming cost V 6 bases and J 1 base; bases outside gene matches: 11. The CDR3 totals 17 residues. Germline V gene lookup returns CDR1 MNHEY and CDR2 SVGEGT. CDR3 nucleotides: TGTGCCAGCAGGAGACTAGCGGGACTAACCACATCCTACGAGCAGTACTTC. Translating it yields CASRRLAGLTTSYEQYF.

The J gene is TRBJ2-5, the V gene TRBV10-3; 11 bases map to TRBD2. Germline CDR1 ENHRY, CDR2 SYGVKD. Trimming removed 4 bases from V and 7 bases from J; junction bases left unmatched: 5. The length of the CDR3 is 14 residues. CDR3 protein: CAISGTSGSWTQYF. The DNA for the CDR3 is TGTGCCATCAGTGGAACTAGCGGGAGTTGGACCCAGTACTTC.

The chain has TRBV12-3 or TRBV12-4 and TRBJ2-7; tentative D call: TRBD1 (6 bases). The ends were cut back, 6 bases at V and 0 bases at J, with 9 bases in the middle. CDR3 length: 13 amino acids. The CDR3 is CASSTGSSYEQYF. The CDR3 DNA is TGTGCCAGCAGCACAGGGTCCTCCTACGAGCAGTACTTC.

The V gene is TRBV19, the J gene TRBJ1-1; D is unresolved. V was cut by 2 bases and J by 4 bases, with 14 bases left in between. CDR3 length: 15 amino acids. CDR1 is LNHDA, CDR2 SQIVND, per germline (reference sequence). CDR3 amino acids: CASSIMSGWGTEAFF. As DNA, the CDR3 is TGTGCCAGTAGTATAATGTCGGGGTGGGGCACTGAAGCTTTCTTT.

The rearrangement joins TRBV29-1 to TRBJ2-7; TRBD1 agrees at 7 bases. The CDR3 has 13 amino acids. CDR1 is SQVTM, CDR2 ANQGSEA, per germline. Losses at the gene ends were 6 bases for V and 0 bases for J; bases not matched to a gene: 5. CDR3 coding DNA: TGCAGCGTCTTAGGGGGCACCTCCTACGAGCAGTACTTC. Translation gives CSVLGGTSYEQYF.

The V call is TRBV29-1, the J call TRBJ2-3; weak D call: TRBD1 (5 bases). Trimming pared 6 bases from V and 0 bases from J, leaving 13 bases between. Germline CDR1 reads SQVTM; CDR2 reads ANQGSEA. The CDR3 length is 14 residues. CDR3 sequence (DNA): TGCAGCGTAGCCCAACAGGCTAGCACAGATACGCAGTATTTT. This encodes CSVAQQASTDTQYF.

Only a few counts were recorded for this clonotype. V gene TRBV5-1 combines with J gene TRBJ2-3, with unresolved D. The CDR3 covers 14 residues. Germline assignment: CDR1 SGHRS and CDR2 YFSETQ. V dropped 0 bases and J dropped 0 bases, with 5 bases sitting between them. The CDR3, as DNA: TGCGCCAGCAGCTTGGTTATTAGCACAGATACGCAGTATTTT. This gives the protein CASSLVISTDTQYF.

This sequence joins TRBV18 and TRBJ2-7, with TRBD1 matching over 8 bases. The CDR3 extends over 15 amino acids. Germline CDR1 and CDR2: KGHSH and LQKENI. Unmatched junction bases numbered 9, after V lost 2 bases and J lost 6 bases. The CDR3 spells CASSPSTGTGGEQYF. CDR3 nucleotide sequence: TGTGCCAGCTCACCATCTACCGGGACAGGAGGCGAGCAGTACTTC. Full variable domain (remainder filled in from reference TRBV18 and TRBJ2-7): NAGVMQNPRHLVRRRGQEARLRCSPMKGHSHVYWYRQLPEEGLKFMVYLQKENIIDESGMPKERFSAEFPKEGPSILRIQQVVRGDSAAYFCASSPSTGTGGEQYFGPGTRLTVT.

The V gene is TRBV7-2, the J gene TRBJ2-7, with 7 bases fitting TRBD2. CDR3 length: 15 amino acids. J gave up 0 bases and V 1 base, and 3 bases lay outside the gene matches. Germline V gives CDR1 SGHTA, CDR2 FQGNSA. The CDR3 spells CASSLGTSASYEQYF. The CDR3 DNA follows: TGTGCCAGCAGCTTAGGTACTAGCGCCTCCTACGAGCAGTACTTC.